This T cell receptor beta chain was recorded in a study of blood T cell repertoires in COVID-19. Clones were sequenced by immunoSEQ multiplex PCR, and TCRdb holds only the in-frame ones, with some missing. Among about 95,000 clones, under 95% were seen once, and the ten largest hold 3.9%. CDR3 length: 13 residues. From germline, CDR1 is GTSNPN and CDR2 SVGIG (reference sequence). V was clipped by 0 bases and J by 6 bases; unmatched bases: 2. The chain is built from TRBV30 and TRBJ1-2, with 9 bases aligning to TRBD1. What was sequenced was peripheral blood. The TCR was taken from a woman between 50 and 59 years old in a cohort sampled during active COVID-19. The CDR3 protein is CAWSVRTGDGYTF. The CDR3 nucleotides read TGTGCCTGGAGTGTTCGGACAGGGGATGGCTACACCTTC.